Sequencing of this TCR beta chain was carried out in a study of memory CD4+ T cells and cytomegalovirus serostatus. Overall study: Healthy Belgian adult donors included about nine CMV-positive and about two dozen CMV-negative people.

Sequencing was performed with immunoSEQ multiplex PCR; in TCRdb, only in-frame clones are kept and a portion is missing. The sample lists about 50,000 clones; over 65% were seen once. With respect to this clone: Antigen: not known.

The sort gate was single viable CD3+CD4+CD8-CD45RO+ cells for memory CD4+ T cells. The study's findings and limits: Of 150 to 200 reported CMV TCRbeta sequences, just over 65 were found in memory CD4+ repertoires.

The CDR3 contains 15 residues. The germline gives CDR1 SGHNT, CDR2 YYREEE (reference sequence). V dropped 4 bases and J dropped 6; count of bases not matched to a gene: 9. Material: memory CD4+ T cells from blood. The sequence derives from an adult in good health and CMV-seronegative. The V gene is TRBV5-4, the J gene TRBJ2-7; 11 bases are a match to TRBD1. CDR3 sequence (DNA): TGTGCCAGCAGCAGGACGGGACAGGGGGTACGCGAGCAGTACTTC. This sequence encodes CASSRTGQGVREQYF. The complete variable domain, with remaining parts taken from reference TRBV5-4 and TRBJ2-7, reads ETGVTQSPTHLIKTRGQQVTLRCSSQSGHNTVSWYQQALGQGPQFIFQYYREEENGRGNFPPRFSGLQFPNYSSELNVNALELDDSALYLCASSRTGQGVREQYFGPGTRLTVT.